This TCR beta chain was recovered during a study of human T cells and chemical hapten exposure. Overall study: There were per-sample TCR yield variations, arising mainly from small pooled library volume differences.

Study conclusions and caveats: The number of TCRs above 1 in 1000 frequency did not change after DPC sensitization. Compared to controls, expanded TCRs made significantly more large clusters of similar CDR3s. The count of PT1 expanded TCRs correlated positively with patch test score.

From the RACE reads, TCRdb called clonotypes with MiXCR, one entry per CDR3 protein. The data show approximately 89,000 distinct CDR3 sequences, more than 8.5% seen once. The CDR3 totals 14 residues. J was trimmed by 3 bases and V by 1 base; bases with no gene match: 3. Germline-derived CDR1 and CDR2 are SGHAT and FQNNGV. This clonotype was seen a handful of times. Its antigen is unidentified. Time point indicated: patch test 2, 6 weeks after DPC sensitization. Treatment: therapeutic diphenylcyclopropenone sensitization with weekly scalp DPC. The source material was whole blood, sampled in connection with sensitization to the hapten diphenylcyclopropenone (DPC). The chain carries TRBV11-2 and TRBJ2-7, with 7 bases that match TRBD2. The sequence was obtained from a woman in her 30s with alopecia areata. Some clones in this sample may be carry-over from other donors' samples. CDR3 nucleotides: TGTGCCAGCAGCTTAGCGGGGGGAAGCTACGAGCAGTACTTC. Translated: CASSLAGGSYEQYF.